Each of the 7 T cell receptor beta chains below was sequenced from the same sample in a study of T cells in Graves' hyperthyroidism and ophthalmopathy. It was RNA transcripts that yielded the amplified TCR beta CDR3 regions. The TCR CDR3 first-round RT-PCR relied on the HTBI primer set. One entry per CDR3 protein, called by TCRdb with MiXCR from the multiplex PCR reads. Of about 330,000 distinct CDR3 sequences detected, approximately 14% appear once; the ten largest clones hold 30% to 40%. Sequenced input: blood. The source is a woman in her thirties or forties with Graves' ophthalmopathy.

As regards this clonotype: A much larger clone differs by one base, so this may be a read error. V is TRBV11-1 and J is TRBJ1-2; perhaps TRBD1 as D (6 bases). V lost 3 bases and J lost 4, with 15 bases in between. Germline CDR1 reads SGHAT; CDR2 reads FQDESV (reference sequence). This CDR3 region has 15 residues. The CDR3 region has the DNA TGTGCCAGCAGCTTTACGGACAGTGACATCTATGGCTACACCTTC. It encodes CASSFTDSDIYGYTF.

The chain employs TRBV15 and TRBJ1-4; D ambiguous. Germline V gene lookup returns CDR1 LNHNV and CDR2 YYDKDF (reference sequence). The CDR3 contains 16 residues. The germline V and J ends were trimmed by 1 base and 5 bases, with 14 bases remaining between them. CDR3 amino acids: CATSRVPGSTNEKLFF. DNA of the CDR3: TGTGCCACCAGCAGAGTCCCTGGGAGTACCAATGAAAAACTGTTTTTT.

This clonotype was found many times. CDR3 amino acids: CASSDASGGYEQYF. DNA of the CDR3: TGTGCCAGCAGTGATGCTAGCGGGGGCTACGAGCAGTACTTC. The chain employs TRBV2 and TRBJ2-7; 10 nucleotides align to TRBD2. The junction had 2 bases not matched to a gene; V was cut back by 3 bases and J by 3 bases. The CDR3 loop spans 14 amino acids. The germline gives CDR1 SNHLY, CDR2 FYNNEI.

This clonotype was picked up many times. This chain uses TRBV27 with TRBJ2-7, with unresolved D. CDR1 MNHEY and CDR2 SMNVEV come from the germline V gene (reference sequence). V was pared by 3 bases and J by 2 bases, with 8 bases between. This CDR3 is built from 13 residues. In nucleotides, the CDR3 is TGTGCCAGCAGTTTGGGGAACCCCTACGAGCAGTACTTC. It is translated as CASSLGNPYEQYF.

This clonotype was found many times. Here the CDR3 DNA reads TGTGCCAGCAGCTTACTGACCGGGACAGGGTTGTACTTC. Amino acid sequence: CASSLLTGTGLYF. The V gene is TRBV7-8, the J gene TRBJ2-5, with 9 bases aligning to TRBD1. V shed 2 bases, J shed 13 bases, and the junction held 8 bases outside the gene matches. Germline CDR1 is SGHVS and CDR2 is FQNEAQ. The CDR3 is made up of 13 amino acids.

This clonotype has a count of ten or more. The V gene is TRBV6-6, the J gene TRBJ1-1; tentatively, D is TRBD1 (6 bases). From germline, CDR1 is MNHNY and CDR2 SVGAGI (reference sequence). With 2 bases removed from V and 4 bases from J, the gap between germline ends came to 14 bases. The CDR3 has 15 amino acids. The CDR3 loop reads CASSYREGVGTEAFF. The CDR3 bases are TGTGCCAGCAGTTACAGGGAGGGGGTAGGCACTGAAGCTTTCTTT.

The gene calls are TRBV11-2 and TRBJ2-7; 10 bases fit TRBD1. The V gene end was trimmed by 5 bases and the J gene end by 6 bases; junction bases not matched to a gene: 13. Germline CDR1 reads SGHAT; CDR2 reads FQNNGV. This CDR3 spans 16 amino acids. The DNA of the CDR3 is TGTGCCAGCAGCCCGACGGCCGGGACAGGGGATCGCGAGCAGTACTTC. It is translated as CASSPTAGTGDREQYF.